The present T cell receptor (beta chain) was sequenced within a study of T cells in Graves' hyperthyroidism and ophthalmopathy. Background on the study: Before any treatment, at initial diagnosis, peripheral blood was collected. General study results and limits: Ophthalmopathy, which appeared later, was predicted by the model a median roughly 6.5 months before onset.

Amplified regions were TCR beta CDR3 sequences from RNA transcripts. The TCR CDR3 was amplified in a first-round RT-PCR using the HTBI primer set. TCRdb independently ran MiXCR on the multiplex PCR reads; one entry per CDR3 protein. The table records about 350,000 distinct CDR3 sequences, approximately 14% of them present only once. Uncontrolled infection, other autoimmune disease, pregnancy or lactation disqualified patients from enrolment. The CDR3 has 15 amino acids. Trimming cost V 4 bases and J 6 bases, with 16 bases left between them. Germline V gives CDR1 LNHDA, CDR2 SQIVND (reference sequence). This clonotype has just a few counts. No antigen is known for it.

This chain links TRBV19 with TRBJ1-5, with D perhaps TRBD1 (6 bases). The sequenced sample was blood. The origin of this receptor is a woman aged 25 to 39 with Graves' hyperthyroidism. The CDR3 loop reads CASSKEAGVGQPQHF. The CDR3 nucleotides are TGTGCCAGTAGTAAGGAGGCAGGGGTGGGTCAGCCCCAGCATTTT. Together with reference TRBV19 and TRBJ1-5, the CDR3 gives the full variable domain: DGGITQSPKYLFRKEGQNVTLSCEQNLNHDAMYWYRQDPGQGLRLIYYSQIVNDFQKGDIAEGYSVSREKKESFPLTVTSAQKNPTAFYLCASSKEAGVGQPQHFGDGTRLSIL.